Listed below are T cell receptor beta chains from one sample, sequenced in a study of technical replicates of blood from a few donors. Assay used: immunoSEQ multiplex PCR; TCRdb lists only in-frame clones, some missing. The sample has approximately 85,000 clones, around 90% seen once. The sequencing input was T cells isolated from PBMCs. These TCRs come from a human donor in good health. The CDR3 runs from the conserved cysteine through the conserved F or W. D genes are given only for firm matches. Some rows mark clone size as missing; the rest say once, few, many or name a class of expanded clone.

TRBD1,TRBJ1-5,few,17,TRBV27,CASSLQGGRGSNQPQHF,TGTGCCAGCAGTTTACAAGGGGGCAGGGGTAGCAATCAGCCCCAGCATTTT
TRBD1,TRBJ1-1,few,16,TRBV19,CASSVPGQLSNTEAFF,TGTGCCAGTAGTGTCCCGGGACAGCTTTCGAACACTGAAGCTTTCTTT
TRBD1,TRBJ1-2,-,13,TRBV5-1,CASSVDRVYGYTF,TGCGCCAGCAGCGTGGACAGGGTCTATGGCTACACCTTC
-,TRBJ1-1,-,14,TRBV6-6,CASSQAQGITEAFF,TGTGCCAGCAGCCAGGCACAGGGCATCACTGAAGCTTTCTTT
-,TRBJ2-1,-,15,TRBV6-1,CASSGWRASYNEQFF,TGTGCCAGCAGTGGATGGCGGGCCTCCTACAATGAGCAGTTCTTC
-,TRBJ2-5,once,15,TRBV11-3,CASSLSGRFEETQYF,TGTGCCAGCAGCCTAAGCGGGCGGTTTGAAGAGACCCAGTACTTC
-,TRBJ2-7,-,14,TRBV7-8,CASSDGTRLYEQYF,TGTGCCAGCAGCGACGGGACTCGCCTCTACGAGCAGTACTTC
TRBD1,TRBJ2-5,once,15,TRBV5-4,CASSSQGAMVETQYF,TGTGCCAGCAGCTCACAGGGGGCTATGGTGGAGACCCAGTACTTC
-,TRBJ1-5,-,15,TRBV19,CASSIDMRNHQPQHF,TGTGCCAGTAGTATAGACATGAGGAACCATCAGCCCCAGCATTTT
TRBD2,TRBJ2-5,-,16,TRBV13,CASTETSGHGAETQYF,TGTGCCAGCACCGAGACTAGCGGGCATGGGGCCGAGACCCAGTACTTC
-,TRBJ1-1,-,15,TRBV28,CASSSVMGQDTEAFF,TGTGCCAGCAGTTCCGTTATGGGGCAGGACACTGAAGCTTTCTTT
TRBD2,TRBJ2-7,-,15,TRBV7-2,CASSPLAGGLNEQYF,TGTGCCAGCAGCCCACTAGCGGGAGGGCTCAACGAGCAGTACTTC
TRBD1,TRBJ1-2,-,16,TRBV7-2,CASSQTPGQGVYGYTF,TGTGCCAGCAGTCAGACGCCGGGACAGGGGGTCTATGGCTACACCTTC
-,TRBJ2-4,-,11,TRBV11-2,CASSLALDVGF,TGTGCCAGCAGCTTAGCACTAGACGTTGGCTTC
-,TRBJ1-5,-,16,TRBV27,CASSLSSAVTNQPQHF,TGTGCCAGCAGTTTATCGTCGGCGGTAACCAATCAGCCCCAGCATTTT
-,TRBJ2-6,-,19,TRBV11-2,CASSLDVAQGLAGANVLTF,TGTGCCAGCAGCTTAGATGTAGCACAGGGCTTGGCTGGGGCCAACGTCCTGACTTTC
-,TRBJ2-2,-,14,TRBV29-1,CSVESGGNTGELFF,TGCAGCGTTGAATCCGGTGGGAACACCGGGGAGCTGTTTTTT
TRBD1,TRBJ1-1,-,14,TRBV5-1,CASSGTGMNTEAFF,TGCGCCAGCAGCGGGACAGGGATGAACACTGAAGCTTTCTTT
-,TRBJ2-3,-,14,TRBV4-1,CASSQISRVDTQYF,TGCGCCAGCAGCCAAATCTCCAGGGTTGATACGCAGTATTTT
-,TRBJ1-1,-,14,TRBV5-1,CASSLAQGNTEAFF,TGCGCCAGCAGCTTGGCACAGGGAAACACTGAAGCTTTCTTT
-,TRBJ1-2,-,17,TRBV7-9,CASSSSAEILAPGGYTF,TGTGCCAGCAGCTCTTCCGCAGAAATACTCGCTCCAGGAGGCTACACCTTC
-,TRBJ2-3,once,15,TRBV6-5,CASSYSGLLTDTQYF,TGTGCCAGCAGTTACTCTGGACTTCTCACAGATACGCAGTATTTT
TRBD2,TRBJ2-7,-,15,TRBV5-1,CASSILAGGSHEQYF,TGCGCCAGCAGCATCTTAGCGGGAGGGTCCCACGAGCAGTACTTC
-,TRBJ2-7,-,16,TRBV6-5,CASSYLSTGRTYEQYF,TGTGCCAGCAGTTACCTATCGACAGGCCGTACCTACGAGCAGTACTTC
-,TRBJ2-7,-,12,TRBV11-3,CASSTWLDEQYF,TGTGCCAGCAGCACATGGTTGGACGAGCAGTACTTC
-,TRBJ2-3,-,13,TRBV5-1,CASSLGSSDTQYF,TGCGCCAGCAGCTTGGGTTCTTCAGATACGCAGTATTTT
-,TRBJ1-1,-,15,TRBV10-3,CAISERGSMNTEAFF,TGTGCCATCAGTGAGAGGGGGTCCATGAACACTGAAGCTTTCTTT
-,TRBJ2-1,-,18,TRBV28,CASSLSWRGGSSYNEQFF,TGTGCCAGCAGTTTATCGTGGCGGGGCGGGTCCTCCTACAATGAGCAGTTCTTC
TRBD1,TRBJ2-7,once,16,TRBV7-6,CASSLVGRGSSYEQYF,TGTGCCAGCAGCTTAGTTGGCAGGGGGAGCTCCTACGAGCAGTACTTC
-,TRBJ2-7,-,15,TRBV6-1,CASSELVGAITGQYF,TGTGCCAGCAGTGAGCTGGTCGGAGCTATTACGGGGCAGTACTTC
-,TRBJ2-7,once,14,TRBV4-1,CASSQDTGTYEQYF,TGCGCCAGCAGCCAAGATACAGGGACCTACGAGCAGTACTTC
-,TRBJ1-1,once,16,TRBV5-1,CASSSLFQGGGTEAFF,TGCGCCAGCAGCTCGCTGTTTCAAGGGGGGGGCACTGAAGCTTTCTTT
TRBD1,TRBJ1-2,-,15,TRBV5-1,CASSLRTGGGYGYTF,TGCGCCAGCAGCTTACGGACAGGGGGGGGCTATGGCTACACCTTC
TRBD1,TRBJ2-7,-,16,TRBV9,CASSAPTGTGIYEQYF,TGTGCCAGCAGCGCACCAACCGGGACAGGGATATACGAGCAGTACTTC
-,TRBJ1-3,-,15,TRBV5-4,CASSNNIFSGNTIYF,TGTGCCAGCAGCAACAATATTTTCTCTGGAAACACCATATATTTT
TRBD1,TRBJ1-1,-,17,TRBV6-1,CASSATGTGFMNTEAFF,TGTGCCAGCAGTGCGACCGGGACAGGGTTCATGAACACTGAAGCTTTCTTT
-,TRBJ1-1,-,13,TRBV2,CASLADMNTEAFF,TGTGCCAGCTTGGCAGACATGAACACTGAAGCTTTCTTT
TRBD2,TRBJ2-7,-,16,TRBV28,CASSLTTSGYAYEQYF,TGTGCCAGCAGTCTAACGACTAGCGGGTACGCCTACGAGCAGTACTTC
-,TRBJ2-7,-,15,TRBV6-6,CASSYSTLQGHEQYF,TGTGCCAGCAGTTACTCGACCTTACAGGGCCACGAGCAGTACTTC
-,TRBJ2-3,-,16,TRBV11-2,CASTHFTGPSTDTQYF,TGTGCCAGCACCCATTTCACAGGGCCTAGCACAGATACGCAGTATTTT
-,TRBJ2-7,-,15,TRBV27,CASSFIRGGIYEQYF,TGTGCCAGCAGTTTTATCAGGGGAGGGATCTACGAGCAGTACTTC
TRBD2,TRBJ2-5,once,14,TRBV5-6,CASSFWTSQETQYF,TGTGCCAGCAGCTTCTGGACTAGTCAAGAGACCCAGTACTTC
TRBD2,TRBJ2-5,-,16,TRBV5-1,CASFPSSGGIGETQYF,TGCGCCAGCTTCCCTTCTAGCGGGGGAATTGGAGAGACCCAGTACTTC
-,TRBJ2-7,-,12,TRBV10-1,CASTDNFDEQYF,TGCGCCAGCACGGACAATTTCGACGAGCAGTACTTC
-,TRBJ2-5,-,14,TRBV6-5,CASSHRWPQETQYF,TGTGCCAGCAGTCACCGTTGGCCGCAAGAGACCCAGTACTTC
-,TRBJ2-2,-,15,TRBV6-1,CASSLQGGQTGELFF,TGTGCCAGCAGTCTGCAGGGTGGGCAAACCGGGGAGCTGTTTTTT
-,TRBJ2-1,-,15,TRBV5-1,CASSVFGGGQNEQFF,TGCGCCAGCAGCGTCTTCGGCGGGGGCCAAAATGAGCAGTTCTTC
-,TRBJ1-4,-,15,TRBV9,CASSVDLRVHEKLFF,TGTGCCAGCAGCGTAGATCTCAGGGTACATGAAAAACTGTTTTTT
TRBD2,TRBJ2-5,-,16,TRBV6-6,CASRWTSGAFQETQYF,TGTGCCAGCAGGTGGACTAGCGGGGCTTTTCAAGAGACCCAGTACTTC
TRBD2,TRBJ2-2,-,14,TRBV11-2,CASSLPGLTGELFF,TGTGCCAGCAGCTTACCGGGACTAACCGGGGAGCTGTTTTTT
-,TRBJ2-1,-,15,TRBV5-1,CASSPGQSSYNEQFF,TGCGCCAGCAGCCCCGGACAGAGCTCCTACAATGAGCAGTTCTTC
TRBD1,TRBJ1-2,-,15,TRBV7-9,CASSLEGAPNYGYTF,TGTGCCAGCAGCTTAGAGGGGGCTCCTAACTATGGCTACACCTTC